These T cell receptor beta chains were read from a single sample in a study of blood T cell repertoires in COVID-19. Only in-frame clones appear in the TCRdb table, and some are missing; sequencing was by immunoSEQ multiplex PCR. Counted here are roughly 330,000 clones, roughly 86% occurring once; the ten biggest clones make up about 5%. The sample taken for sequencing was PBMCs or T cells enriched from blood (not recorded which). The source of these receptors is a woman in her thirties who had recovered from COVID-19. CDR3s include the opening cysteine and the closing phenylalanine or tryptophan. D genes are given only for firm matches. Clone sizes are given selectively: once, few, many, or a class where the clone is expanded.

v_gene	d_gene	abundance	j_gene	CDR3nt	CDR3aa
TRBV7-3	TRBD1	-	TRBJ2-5	TGTGCCAGCAGCGCCGGACAGGGAGAGACCCAGTACTTC	CASSAGQGETQYF
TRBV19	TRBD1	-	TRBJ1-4	TGTGCCAGTACCCTCTCCCGGGACAGTCCTAATTCAGGACTGTTTTTT	CASTLSRDSPNSGLFF
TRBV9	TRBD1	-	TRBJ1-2	TGTGCCAGCAGCGCGCCCTTGACAGGGAGCAACTACACCTTC	CASSAPLTGSNYTF
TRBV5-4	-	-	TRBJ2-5	TGTGCCAGCAGCTTGGTCGGAGAGACCCAGTACTTC	CASSLVGETQYF
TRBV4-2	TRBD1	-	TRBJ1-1	TGTGCCAGCAGCATGTCGACAGGGGGCGTAACTGAAGCTTTCTTT	CASSMSTGGVTEAFF
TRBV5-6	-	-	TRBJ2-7	TGTGCCAGCAGCTTGTTTCCGGCCTACGAGCAGTACTTC	CASSLFPAYEQYF
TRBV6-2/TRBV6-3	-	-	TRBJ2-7	TGTGCCAGCAGTTACTCGAGCCCGGGGAAGAGCTCCTACGAGCAGTACTTC	CASSYSSPGKSSYEQYF
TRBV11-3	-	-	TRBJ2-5	TGTGCCAGCAGCTTGTCTAGCTTAGAAACCCAGTACTTC	CASSLSSLETQYF
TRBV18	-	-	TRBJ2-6	TGTGCCAGCTCACCCGGTCCTGGTGGGGCCAACGTCCTGACTTTC	CASSPGPGGANVLTF
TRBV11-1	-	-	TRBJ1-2	TGTGCCAGCAGCGGGGGCCGGGTCTATGGCTACACCTTC	CASSGGRVYGYTF
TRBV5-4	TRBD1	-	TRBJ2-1	TGTGCCAGCAGCCTTAGACAGGGATCCTACAATGAGCAGTTCTTC	CASSLRQGSYNEQFF
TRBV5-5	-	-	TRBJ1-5	TGTGCCAGCAGCCAGGACATCCCTTTTAGCAATCAGCCCCAGCATTTT	CASSQDIPFSNQPQHF
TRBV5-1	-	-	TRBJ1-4	TGCGCCAGCAGCCCAGGGAGGGGGAACCTTAATGAAAAACTGTTTTTT	CASSPGRGNLNEKLFF
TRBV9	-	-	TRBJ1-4	TGTGCCAGCAGCGACACCAAGGGAGGGGTCGAAAAACTGTTTTTT	CASSDTKGGVEKLFF
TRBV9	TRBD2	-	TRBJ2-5	TGTGCCAGCAGCGTCGGACTAGCGGGACCCCAAGAGACCCAGTACTTC	CASSVGLAGPQETQYF
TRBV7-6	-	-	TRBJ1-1	TGTGCCAGCAGCTCGATTCAGGGGATGAACACTGAAGCTTTCTTT	CASSSIQGMNTEAFF
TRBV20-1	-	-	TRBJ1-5	TGCAGTGCTAGTGAAGGACAGTCCAGTCAGCCCCAGCATTTT	CSASEGQSSQPQHF
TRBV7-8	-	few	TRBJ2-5	TGTGCCAGCAGCTTTGGGCAGGGGAGGGTAGAGACCCAGTACTTC	CASSFGQGRVETQYF
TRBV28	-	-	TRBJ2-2	TGTGCCAGCCGACAGACTTTCTGGGGGGAGCTGTTTTTT	CASRQTFWGELFF
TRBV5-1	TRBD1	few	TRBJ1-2	TGCGCCAGCAGCTTGTACCGAGGGGACAGGGGATACGGCGGCTACACCTTC	CASSLYRGDRGYGGYTF
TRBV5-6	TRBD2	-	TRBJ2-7	TGTGCCAGCAGCTGGGGACTTCGGGAAGCGGGGGAGCAGTACTTC	CASSWGLREAGEQYF
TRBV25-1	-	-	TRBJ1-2	TGTGCCAGCAGTGAGTCCGTCTATGGCTACACCTTC	CASSESVYGYTF
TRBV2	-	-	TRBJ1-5	TGTGCCAGCAGTCTCCTTAGACAGGAAAATCAGCCCCAGCATTTT	CASSLLRQENQPQHF
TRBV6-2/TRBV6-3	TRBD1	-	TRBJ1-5	TGTGCCAGCAGTTTAGGACAGGGCGGCCAGCCCCAGCATTTT	CASSLGQGGQPQHF
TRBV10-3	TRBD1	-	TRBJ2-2	TGTGCCATCAGTGAGTCCGCGACAGGGGCCACCGGGGAGCTGTTTTTT	CAISESATGATGELFF
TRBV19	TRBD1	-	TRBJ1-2	TGTGCCAGTAGCCTCCCGGGACAGGGTCCTCGAGGCTACACCTTC	CASSLPGQGPRGYTF
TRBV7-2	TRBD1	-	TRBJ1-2	TGTGCCAGCAGCTTAGAGGGGACAGGGACGGAAAATGGCTACACCTTC	CASSLEGTGTENGYTF
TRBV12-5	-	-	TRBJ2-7	TGTGCTAGTGCCGCGGACTCCTACGAGCAGTACTTC	CASAADSYEQYF
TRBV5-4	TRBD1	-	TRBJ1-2	TGTGCCAGCAGCTTGGGGCCTCTGGAGGGGGCTTATGGCTACACCTTC	CASSLGPLEGAYGYTF
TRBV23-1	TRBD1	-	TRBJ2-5	TGCGCCAGCAGCGATACCGGACAGGGGGGGGAGACCCAGTACTTC	CASSDTGQGGETQYF
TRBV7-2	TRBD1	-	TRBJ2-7	TGTGCCAGCAGCGGACAGGGGGGCGAGCAGTACTTC	CASSGQGGEQYF
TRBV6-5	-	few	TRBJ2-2	TGTGCCAGCAGTTCCCCTTTTACCGGGGAGCTGTTTTTT	CASSSPFTGELFF
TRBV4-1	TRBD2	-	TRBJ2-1	TGCGCCAGCAGCCTGACTGGCGGGGGCTCCTACAATGAGCAGTTCTTC	CASSLTGGGSYNEQFF
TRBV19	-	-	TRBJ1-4	TGTGCCAGTAGTACGGCCAGCAGGGGCCCAAATGAAAAACTGTTTTTT	CASSTASRGPNEKLFF
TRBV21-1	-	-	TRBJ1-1	TGTGCCAGCAGCAAAGAACGCTCAGGGCGACGGAACACTGAAGCTTTCTTT	CASSKERSGRRNTEAFF
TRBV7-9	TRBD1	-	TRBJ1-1	TGTGCCAGCAGCTCGACAGGGGGCCCCGACACTGAAGCTTTCTTT	CASSSTGGPDTEAFF
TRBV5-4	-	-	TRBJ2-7	TGTGCCAGCAGCCGCGCAGGACTGGCCTTCTACGAGCAGTACTTC	CASSRAGLAFYEQYF
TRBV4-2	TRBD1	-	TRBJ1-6	TGTGCCAGCAGTCCCCGGGACAGGGCCAATAATTCACCCCTCCACTTT	CASSPRDRANNSPLHF
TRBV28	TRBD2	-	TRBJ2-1	TGTGCCAGCTGGCCGGGGGGGAGCTCCTACAATGAGCAGTTCTTC	CASWPGGSSYNEQFF
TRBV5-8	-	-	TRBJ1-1	TGTGCCAGCAGCTTGACGGTGAACACTGAAGCTTTCTTT	CASSLTVNTEAFF
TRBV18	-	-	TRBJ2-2	TGTGCCAGCTCACCTCGTCGTTTAGCCGGGGAGCTGTTTTTT	CASSPRRLAGELFF
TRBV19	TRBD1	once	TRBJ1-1	TGTGCCAGTAGTAAGGGACAGATAAACACTGAAGCTTTCTTT	CASSKGQINTEAFF
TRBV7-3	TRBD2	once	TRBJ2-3	TGTGCCAGCAGCTTAAGAGGACTAGCGGGGACCCCAGATACGCAGTATTTT	CASSLRGLAGTPDTQYF
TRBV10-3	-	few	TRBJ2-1	TGTGCCATTTTAGCGGAATCCTACAATGAGCAGTTCTTC	CAILAESYNEQFF
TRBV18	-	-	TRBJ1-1	TGTGCCAGCTCACCACGGCAGGGCATGGTGAACACTGAAGCTTTCTTT	CASSPRQGMVNTEAFF
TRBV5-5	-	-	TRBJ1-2	TGTGCCAGCAGCTTGACCCCGCAGAGGGCAGGGGAAGATAACTATGGCTACACCTTC	CASSLTPQRAGEDNYGYTF
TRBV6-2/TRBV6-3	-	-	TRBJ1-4	TGTGCCAGCAGTTACTCTCGAACAGGACCTACAACTAATGAAAAACTGTTTTTT	CASSYSRTGPTTNEKLFF
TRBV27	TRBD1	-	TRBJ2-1	TGTGCCAGCAGTTACGGACAGGGCGAGCAGTTCTTC	CASSYGQGEQFF
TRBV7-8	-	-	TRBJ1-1	TGTGCCAGCAGCCAGCAGGCAGGGGTGAACACTGAAGCTTTCTTT	CASSQQAGVNTEAFF
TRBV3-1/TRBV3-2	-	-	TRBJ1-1	TGTGCCAGCAGCCAAGATCAGGGGAACACTGAAGCTTTCTTT	CASSQDQGNTEAFF
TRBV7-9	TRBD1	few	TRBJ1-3	TGTGCCAGCAGCCCCCCCTTGGACAGGGACGGAAACACCATATATTTT	CASSPPLDRDGNTIYF
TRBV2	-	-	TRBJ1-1	TGTGCCAGCATAGTTAGGGGAAGGACTGAAGCTTTCTTT	CASIVRGRTEAFF
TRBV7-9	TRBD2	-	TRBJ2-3	TGTGCCAGCAGATCGAGCCCCAGACTAGCGGGGGGCGGAGATACGCAGTATTTT	CASRSSPRLAGGGDTQYF
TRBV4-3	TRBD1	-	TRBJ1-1	TGCGCCAGCAGCCAACCACCTTGGGGACAGGGAAGAAACACTGAAGCTTTCTTT	CASSQPPWGQGRNTEAFF
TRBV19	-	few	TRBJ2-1	TGTGCCAGTAGTATAGTAAGAGGGTCTTCCCTCTACAATGAGCAGTTCTTC	CASSIVRGSSLYNEQFF
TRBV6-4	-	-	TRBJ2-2	TGTGCCAGCAGTCCGGACAGAGGCACCGGGGAGCTGTTTTTT	CASSPDRGTGELFF
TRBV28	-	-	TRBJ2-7	TGTGCCAGCAGCCCCCCAGGGAACGACGAGCAGTACTTC	CASSPPGNDEQYF
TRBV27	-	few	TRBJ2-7	TGTGCCAGCAGTCATAGCTCCTACGAGCAGTACTTC	CASSHSSYEQYF
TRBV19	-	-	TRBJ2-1	TGTGCCAGTAGTATAGTCAGGGCTGGCAATGAGCAGTTCTTC	CASSIVRAGNEQFF